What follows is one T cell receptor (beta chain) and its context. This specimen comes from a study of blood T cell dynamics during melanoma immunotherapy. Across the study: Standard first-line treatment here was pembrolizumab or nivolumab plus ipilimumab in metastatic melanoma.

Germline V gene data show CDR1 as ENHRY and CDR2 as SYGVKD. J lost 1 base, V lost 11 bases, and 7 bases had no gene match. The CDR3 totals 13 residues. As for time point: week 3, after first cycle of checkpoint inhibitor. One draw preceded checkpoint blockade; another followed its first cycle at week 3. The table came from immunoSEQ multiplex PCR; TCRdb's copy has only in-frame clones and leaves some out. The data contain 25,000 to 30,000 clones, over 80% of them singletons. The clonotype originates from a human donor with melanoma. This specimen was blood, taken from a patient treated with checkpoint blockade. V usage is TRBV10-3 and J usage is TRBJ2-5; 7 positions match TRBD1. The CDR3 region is CAQRQGPQETQYF. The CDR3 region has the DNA TGTGCCCAACGACAGGGCCCCCAAGAGACCCAGTACTTC.